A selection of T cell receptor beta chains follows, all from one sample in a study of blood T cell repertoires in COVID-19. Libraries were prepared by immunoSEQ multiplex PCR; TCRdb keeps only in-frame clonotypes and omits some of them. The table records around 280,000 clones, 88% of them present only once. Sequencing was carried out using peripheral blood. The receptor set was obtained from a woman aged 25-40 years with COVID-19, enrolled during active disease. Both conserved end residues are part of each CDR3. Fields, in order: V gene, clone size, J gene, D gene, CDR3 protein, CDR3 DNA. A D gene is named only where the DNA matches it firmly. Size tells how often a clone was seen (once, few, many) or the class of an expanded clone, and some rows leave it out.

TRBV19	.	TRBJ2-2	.	CASSPTEAANTGELFF	TGTGCCAGCTCCCCGACGGAGGCGGCGAACACCGGGGAGCTGTTTTTT
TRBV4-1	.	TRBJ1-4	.	CASSQREGPNEKLFF	TGCGCCAGCAGCCAGAGGGAAGGGCCTAATGAAAAACTGTTTTTT
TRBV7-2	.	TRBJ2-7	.	CASSLAPVGLRSYEQYF	TGTGCCAGCAGCTTAGCTCCGGTCGGACTGCGCTCCTACGAGCAGTACTTC
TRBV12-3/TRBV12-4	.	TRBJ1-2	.	CASSPFIAEGYTF	TGTGCCAGCAGCCCTTTTATCGCGGAAGGCTACACCTTC
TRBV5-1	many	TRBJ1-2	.	CASSLGQILNYGYTF	TGCGCCAGCAGCTTAGGACAGATCTTAAACTATGGCTACACCTTC
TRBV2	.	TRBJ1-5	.	CASSVPGNQPQHF	TGTGCCAGCAGTGTTCCAGGCAATCAGCCCCAGCATTTT
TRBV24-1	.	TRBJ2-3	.	CATSDLTTAPNTQYF	TGTGCCACCAGTGATCTGACTACGGCCCCGAATACGCAGTATTTT
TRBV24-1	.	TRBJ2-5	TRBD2	CATSDSSRAGGRETQYF	TGTGCCACCAGTGATTCATCGAGGGCGGGAGGGCGAGAGACCCAGTACTTC
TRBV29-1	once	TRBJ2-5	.	CSVGGLLETQYF	TGCAGCGTTGGGGGCCTATTAGAGACCCAGTACTTC
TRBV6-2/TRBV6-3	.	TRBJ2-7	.	CASSPSLVYEQYF	TGTGCCAGCAGCCCTTCCCTTGTCTACGAGCAGTACTTC
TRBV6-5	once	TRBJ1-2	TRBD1	CASSRDRGGYTF	TGTGCCAGCAGTAGGGACAGGGGTGGCTACACCTTC
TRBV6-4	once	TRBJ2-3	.	CASSEGGSDTQYF	TGTGCCAGCAGTGAAGGGGGATCAGATACGCAGTATTTT
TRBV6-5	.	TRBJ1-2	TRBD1	CASSRDREGFYGYTF	TGTGCCAGCAGCCGGGACAGGGAGGGTTTCTATGGCTACACCTTC
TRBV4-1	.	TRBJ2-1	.	CASSQGGREQFF	TGCGCCAGCAGCCAAGGAGGTAGAGAGCAGTTCTTC
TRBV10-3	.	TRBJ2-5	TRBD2	CAISESRRPSGRGQETQYF	TGTGCCATCAGTGAGTCGAGACGGCCTAGCGGGAGAGGGCAAGAGACCCAGTACTTC
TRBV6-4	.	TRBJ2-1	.	CASSATYRSYNEQFF	TGTGCCAGCAGTGCGACTTATCGCTCCTACAATGAGCAGTTCTTC
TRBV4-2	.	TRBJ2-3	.	CASSEGRAATRRGGADTQYF	TGTGCCAGCAGCGAAGGTCGAGCCGCCACTAGGCGAGGGGGGGCAGATACGCAGTATTTT
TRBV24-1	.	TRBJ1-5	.	CATSDLRRAPTNYSNQPQHF	TGTGCCACCAGTGATTTGCGGAGGGCCCCAACTAACTATAGCAATCAGCCCCAGCATTTT
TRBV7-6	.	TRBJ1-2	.	CASSLVRGSYGYTF	TGTGCCAGCAGCTTAGTTAGGGGTTCCTATGGCTACACCTTC
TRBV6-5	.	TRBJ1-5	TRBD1	CASSQGTGGYQPQHF	TGTGCCAGCAGCCAAGGGACAGGGGGGTACCAGCCCCAGCATTTT
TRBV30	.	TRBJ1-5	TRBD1	CAWNPGQGYQPQHF	TGTGCCTGGAACCCCGGACAGGGCTATCAGCCCCAGCATTTT
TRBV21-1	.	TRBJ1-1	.	CASRPRDRGNTEAFF	TGTGCCAGCAGACCTCGGGACAGGGGAAACACTGAAGCTTTCTTT
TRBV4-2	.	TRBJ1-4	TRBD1	CASSPDRDSFEKLFF	TGTGCCAGCAGCCCGGACAGGGACTCTTTCGAAAAACTGTTTTTT
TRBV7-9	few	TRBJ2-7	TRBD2	CASSLDAGGLNYEQYF	TGTGCCAGCAGCTTAGATGCGGGAGGGCTCAACTACGAGCAGTACTTC
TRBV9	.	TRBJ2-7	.	CASSADVLSYEQYF	TGTGCCAGCAGCGCCGATGTACTCTCCTACGAGCAGTACTTC
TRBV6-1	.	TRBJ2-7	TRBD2	CASSEAAGVRYEQYF	TGTGCCAGCAGTGAAGCGGCGGGAGTAAGGTACGAGCAGTACTTC
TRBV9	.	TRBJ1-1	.	CASSVGFRVMNTEAFF	TGTGCCAGCAGCGTAGGATTTCGGGTCATGAACACTGAAGCTTTCTTT
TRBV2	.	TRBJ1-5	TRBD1	CASSLTGDRNQPQHF	TGTGCCAGCAGCCTAACAGGGGATCGCAATCAGCCCCAGCATTTT
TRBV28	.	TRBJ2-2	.	CASRGVNTGELFF	TGTGCCAGCAGGGGAGTGAACACCGGGGAGCTGTTTTTT
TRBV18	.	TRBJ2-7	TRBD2	CASSPGLVDEQYF	TGTGCCAGCTCACCGGGACTAGTAGACGAGCAGTACTTC
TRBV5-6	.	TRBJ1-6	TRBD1	CASSFRTGANSPLHF	TGTGCCAGCAGCTTTAGGACAGGGGCTAATTCACCCCTCCACTTT
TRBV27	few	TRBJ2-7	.	CASSLVPTREAHEQYF	TGTGCCAGCAGTTTAGTTCCCACTAGGGAGGCCCACGAGCAGTACTTC
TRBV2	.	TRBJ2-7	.	CASSEGFMLREQYF	TGTGCCAGCAGTGAAGGCTTTATGCTGCGTGAGCAGTACTTC
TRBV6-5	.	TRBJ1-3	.	CASIKNHNSGNTIYF	TGTGCCAGCATAAAAAACCACAACTCTGGAAACACCATATATTTT
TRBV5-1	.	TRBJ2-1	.	CASSPVASSSEQFF	TGCGCCAGCAGCCCTGTAGCGAGCTCCAGCGAGCAGTTCTTC
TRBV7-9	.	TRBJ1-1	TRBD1	CASSLVDRGLPEAFF	TGTGCCAGCAGCTTAGTAGACAGGGGGCTCCCTGAAGCTTTCTTT
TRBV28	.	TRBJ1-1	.	CASSSPRGGNTEAFF	TGTGCCAGCAGTTCCCCCAGGGGTGGGAACACTGAAGCTTTCTTT
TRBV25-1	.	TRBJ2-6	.	CASSESLSGANVLTF	TGTGCCAGCAGTGAATCCCTATCTGGGGCCAACGTCCTGACTTTC
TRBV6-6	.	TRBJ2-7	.	CASSYVGVEQYF	TGTGCCAGCAGTTACGTCGGGGTCGAGCAGTACTTC
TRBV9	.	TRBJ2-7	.	CASSVSGLFYEQYF	TGTGCCAGCAGCGTTTCGGGTCTGTTCTACGAGCAGTACTTC